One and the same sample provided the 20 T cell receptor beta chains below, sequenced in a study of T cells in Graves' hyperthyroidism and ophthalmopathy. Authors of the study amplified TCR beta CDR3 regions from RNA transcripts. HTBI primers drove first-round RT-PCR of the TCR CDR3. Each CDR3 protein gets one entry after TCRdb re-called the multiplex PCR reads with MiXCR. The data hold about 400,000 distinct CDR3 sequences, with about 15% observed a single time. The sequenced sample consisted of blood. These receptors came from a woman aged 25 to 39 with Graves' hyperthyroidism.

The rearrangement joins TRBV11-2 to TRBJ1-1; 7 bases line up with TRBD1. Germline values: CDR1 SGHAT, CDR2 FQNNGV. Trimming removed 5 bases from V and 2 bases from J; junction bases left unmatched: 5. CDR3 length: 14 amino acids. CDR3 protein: CASSARTGNTEAFF. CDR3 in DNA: TGTGCCAGCAGCGCCCGGACAGGAAACACTGAAGCTTTCTTT.

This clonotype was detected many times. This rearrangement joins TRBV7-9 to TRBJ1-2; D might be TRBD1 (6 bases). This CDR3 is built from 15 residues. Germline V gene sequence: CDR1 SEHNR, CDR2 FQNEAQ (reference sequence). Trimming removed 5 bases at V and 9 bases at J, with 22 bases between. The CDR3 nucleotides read TGTGCCAGCAGCCCGCCGGGACACCCCTCCGGAAGCTACACCTTC. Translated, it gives CASSPPGHPSGSYTF.

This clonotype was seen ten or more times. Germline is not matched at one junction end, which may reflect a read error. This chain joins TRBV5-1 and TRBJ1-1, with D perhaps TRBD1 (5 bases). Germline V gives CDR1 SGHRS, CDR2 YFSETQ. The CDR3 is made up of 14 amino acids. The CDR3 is CASSPGTANTEAFF. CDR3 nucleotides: TGTGCCAGCTCACCCGGGACGGCGAACACTGAAGCTTTCTTT.

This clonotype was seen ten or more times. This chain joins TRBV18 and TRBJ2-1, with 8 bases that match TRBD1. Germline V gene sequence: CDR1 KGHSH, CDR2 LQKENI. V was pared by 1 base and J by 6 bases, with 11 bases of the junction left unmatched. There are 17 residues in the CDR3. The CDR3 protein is CASSPLRPRQGPNEQFF. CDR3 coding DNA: TGTGCCAGCTCACCACTACGACCGAGACAGGGGCCCAATGAGCAGTTCTTC.

CDR3 loop: CSVVGLAGASYEQYF. In nucleotides, the CDR3 is TGCAGCGTCGTAGGACTAGCGGGAGCATCCTACGAGCAGTACTTC. This sequence joins TRBV29-1 and TRBJ2-7; TRBD2 matches at 13 bases. This CDR3 spans 15 amino acids. The germline gives CDR1 SQVTM, CDR2 ANQGSEA. The V and J ends lost 6 bases and 1 base, in that order; junction bases with no gene match: 6.

The DNA for the CDR3 is TGTGCCAGCAGTTTAAACGATAAGGGGGATACGCAGTATTTT. It encodes CASSLNDKGDTQYF. The chain couples TRBV27 to TRBJ2-3, with D tentatively TRBD1 (5 bases). Trimming shortened V by 2 bases and J by 6 bases, and 12 bases separated the two germline ends. The germline V gene has CDR1 MNHEY and CDR2 SMNVEV (reference sequence). This CDR3 region has 14 residues.

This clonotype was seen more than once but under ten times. The CDR3 sequence is CASSDPGQSVSPLHF. In nucleotides, the CDR3 is TGTGCCAGCAGTGATCCCGGACAGAGTGTATCACCCCTCCACTTT. The chain is built from TRBV25-1 and TRBJ1-6; TRBD1 might be the D (6 bases). The germline gives CDR1 MGHDK, CDR2 SYGVNS. The CDR3 runs 15 residues. Trimming removed 3 bases at V and 10 bases at J, with 16 bases between.

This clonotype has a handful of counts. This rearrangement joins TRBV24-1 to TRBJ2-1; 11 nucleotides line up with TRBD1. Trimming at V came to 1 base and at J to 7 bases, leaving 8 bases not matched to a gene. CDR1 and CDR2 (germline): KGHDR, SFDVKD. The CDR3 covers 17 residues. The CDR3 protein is CATSDFAGTGGVNEQFF. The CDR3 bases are TGTGCCACCAGTGATTTTGCGGGGACAGGGGGTGTGAATGAGCAGTTCTTC.

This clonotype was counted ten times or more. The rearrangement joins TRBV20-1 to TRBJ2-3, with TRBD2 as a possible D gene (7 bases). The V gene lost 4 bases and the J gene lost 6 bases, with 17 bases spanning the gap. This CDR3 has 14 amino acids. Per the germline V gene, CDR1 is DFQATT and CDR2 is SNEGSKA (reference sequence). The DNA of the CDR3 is TGCAGTGCTAAATTTGGGGGGGGCGTCGATACGCAGTATTTT. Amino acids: CSAKFGGGVDTQYF.

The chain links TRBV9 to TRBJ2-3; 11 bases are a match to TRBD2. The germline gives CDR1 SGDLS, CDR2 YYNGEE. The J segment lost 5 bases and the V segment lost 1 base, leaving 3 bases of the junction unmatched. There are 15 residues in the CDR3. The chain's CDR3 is CASSVTSGSGDTQYF. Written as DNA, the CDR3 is TGTGCCAGCAGCGTAACTAGCGGGAGTGGAGATACGCAGTATTTT. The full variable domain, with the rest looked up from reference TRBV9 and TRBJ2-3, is DSGVTQTPKHLITATGQRVTLRCSPRSGDLSVYWYQQSLDQGLQFLIQYYNGEERAKGNILERFSAQQFPDLHSELNLSSLELGDSALYFCASSVTSGSGDTQYFGPGTRLTVL.

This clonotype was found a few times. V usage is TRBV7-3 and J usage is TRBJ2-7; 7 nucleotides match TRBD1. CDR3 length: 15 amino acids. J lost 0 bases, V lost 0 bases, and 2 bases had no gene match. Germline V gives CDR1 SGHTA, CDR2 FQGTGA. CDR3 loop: CASSLTRDSSYEQYF. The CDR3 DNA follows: TGTGCCAGCAGCTTAACTCGGGACAGCTCCTACGAGCAGTACTTC. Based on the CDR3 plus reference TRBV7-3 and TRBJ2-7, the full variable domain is GAGVSQTPSNKVTEKGKYVELRCDPISGHTALYWYRQSLGQGPEFLIYFQGTGAADDSGLPNDRFFAVRPEGSVSTLKIQRTERGDSAVYLCASSLTRDSSYEQYFGPGTRLTVT.

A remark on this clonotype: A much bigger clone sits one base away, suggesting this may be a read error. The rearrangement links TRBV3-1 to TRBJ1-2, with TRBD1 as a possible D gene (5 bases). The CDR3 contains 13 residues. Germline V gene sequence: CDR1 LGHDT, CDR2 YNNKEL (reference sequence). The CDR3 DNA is TGTGCCAGCATCCAAGATGGGGGTACTGGCTACACCTTC. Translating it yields CASIQDGGTGYTF. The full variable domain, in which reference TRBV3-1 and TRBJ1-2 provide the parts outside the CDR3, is DTAVSQTPKYLVTQMGNDKSIKCEQNLGHDTMYWYKQDSKKFLKIMFSYNNKELIINETVPNRFSPKSPDKAHLNLHINSLELGDSAVYFCASIQDGGTGYTFGSGTRLTVV.

The CDR3 region has the DNA TGCGCCAGCAGTGAGTCACTAGCGGCGCAAGGAGATACGCAGTATTTT. Its protein product is CASSESLAAQGDTQYF. The chain carries TRBV10-1 and TRBJ2-3; 8 bases agree with TRBD2. The CDR3 length is 16 residues. From germline, CDR1 is WNHNN and CDR2 SYGVQD (reference sequence). V lost 0 bases to trimming and J lost 5 bases; unmatched junction nucleotides: 7.

Written as DNA, the CDR3 is TGTGCCAGCGGGACCTTTGCAACTAATGAAAAACTGTTTTTT. Amino acids: CASGTFATNEKLFF. V and J are TRBV5-4 and TRBJ1-4; possibly TRBD1 for D (5 bases). Per the germline V gene, CDR1 is SGHNT and CDR2 is YYREEE (reference sequence). The CDR3 consists of 14 residues. V lost 7 bases and J lost 0, with 10 bases in between.

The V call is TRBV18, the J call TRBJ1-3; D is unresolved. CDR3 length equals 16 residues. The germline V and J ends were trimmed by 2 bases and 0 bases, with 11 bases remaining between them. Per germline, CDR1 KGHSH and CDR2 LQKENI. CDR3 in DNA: TGTGCCAGCTCACCAATTCTAAGGGACTCTGGAAACACCATATATTTT. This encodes CASSPILRDSGNTIYF.

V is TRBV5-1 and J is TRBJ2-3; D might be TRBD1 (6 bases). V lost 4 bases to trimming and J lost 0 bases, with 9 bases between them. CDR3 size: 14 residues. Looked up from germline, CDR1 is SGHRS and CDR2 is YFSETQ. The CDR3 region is CASSPRGSTDTQYF. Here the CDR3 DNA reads TGCGCCAGCAGCCCCAGGGGCAGCACAGATACGCAGTATTTT. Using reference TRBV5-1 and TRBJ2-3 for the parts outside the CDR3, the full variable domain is KAGVTQTPRYLIKTRGQQVTLSCSPISGHRSVSWYQQTPGQGLQFLFEYFSETQRNKGNFPGRFSGRQFSNSRSEMNVSTLELGDSALYLCASSPRGSTDTQYFGPGTRLTVL.

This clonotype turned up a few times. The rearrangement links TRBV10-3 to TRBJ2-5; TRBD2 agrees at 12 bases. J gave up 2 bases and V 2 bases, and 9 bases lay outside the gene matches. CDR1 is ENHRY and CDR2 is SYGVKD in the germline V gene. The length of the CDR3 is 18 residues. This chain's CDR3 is CAISEQLAGGPGQETQYF. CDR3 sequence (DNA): TGTGCCATCAGTGAGCAGCTAGCGGGAGGGCCGGGGCAAGAGACCCAGTACTTC.

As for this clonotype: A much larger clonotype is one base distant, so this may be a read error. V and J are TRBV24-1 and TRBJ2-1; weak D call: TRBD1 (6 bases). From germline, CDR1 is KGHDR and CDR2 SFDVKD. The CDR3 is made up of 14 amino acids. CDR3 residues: CVTSDLRTDNEQFF. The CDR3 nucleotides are TGTGTCACCAGTGATTTGCGGACAGACAATGAGCAGTTCTTC.

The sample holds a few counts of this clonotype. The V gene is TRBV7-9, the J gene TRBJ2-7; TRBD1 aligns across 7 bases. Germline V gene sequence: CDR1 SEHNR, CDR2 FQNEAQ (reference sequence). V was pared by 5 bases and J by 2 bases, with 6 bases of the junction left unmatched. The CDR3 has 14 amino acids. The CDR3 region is CASSAQGLTYEQYF. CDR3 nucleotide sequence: TGTGCCAGCAGCGCACAGGGGCTGACCTACGAGCAGTACTTC.

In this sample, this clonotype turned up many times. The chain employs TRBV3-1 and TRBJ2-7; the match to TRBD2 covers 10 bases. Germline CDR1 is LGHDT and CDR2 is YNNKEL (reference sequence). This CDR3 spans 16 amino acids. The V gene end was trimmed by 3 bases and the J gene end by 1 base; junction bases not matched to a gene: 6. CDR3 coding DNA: TGTGCCAGCAGCCATCACCCGGGACTAGCGTCCTACGAGCAGTACTTC. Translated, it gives CASSHHPGLASYEQYF.